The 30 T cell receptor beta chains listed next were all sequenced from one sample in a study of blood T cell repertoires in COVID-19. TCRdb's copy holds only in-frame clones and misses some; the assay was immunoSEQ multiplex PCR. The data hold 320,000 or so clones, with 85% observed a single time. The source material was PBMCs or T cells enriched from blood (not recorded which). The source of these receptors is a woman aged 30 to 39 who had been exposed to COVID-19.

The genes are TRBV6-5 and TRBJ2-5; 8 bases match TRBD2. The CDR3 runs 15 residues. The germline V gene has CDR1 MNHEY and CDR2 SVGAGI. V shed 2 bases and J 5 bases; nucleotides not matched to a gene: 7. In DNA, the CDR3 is TGTGCCAGCAGTTACACTCCGGGACTAGAGGAGACCCAGTACTTC. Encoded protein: CASSYTPGLEETQYF.

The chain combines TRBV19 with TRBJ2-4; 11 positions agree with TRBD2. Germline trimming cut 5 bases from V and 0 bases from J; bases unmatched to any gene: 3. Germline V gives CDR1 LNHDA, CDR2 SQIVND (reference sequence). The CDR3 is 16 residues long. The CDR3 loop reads CASSLAGGRAKNIQYF. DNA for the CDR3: TGTGCCAGTAGTTTAGCGGGAGGGAGAGCCAAAAACATTCAGTACTTC.

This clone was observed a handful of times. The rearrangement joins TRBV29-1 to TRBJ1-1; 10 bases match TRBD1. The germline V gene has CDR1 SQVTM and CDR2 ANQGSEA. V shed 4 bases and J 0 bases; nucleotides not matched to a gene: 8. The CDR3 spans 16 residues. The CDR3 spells CSVVGGTGAMNTEAFF. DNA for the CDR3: TGCAGCGTTGTGGGCGGGACAGGGGCCATGAACACTGAAGCTTTCTTT. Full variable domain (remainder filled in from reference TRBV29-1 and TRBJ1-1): SAVISQKPSRDICQRGTSLTIQCQVDSQVTMMFWYRQQPGQSLTLIATANQGSEATYESGFVIDKFPISRPNLTFSTLTVSNMSPEDSSIYLCSVVGGTGAMNTEAFFGQGTRLTVV.

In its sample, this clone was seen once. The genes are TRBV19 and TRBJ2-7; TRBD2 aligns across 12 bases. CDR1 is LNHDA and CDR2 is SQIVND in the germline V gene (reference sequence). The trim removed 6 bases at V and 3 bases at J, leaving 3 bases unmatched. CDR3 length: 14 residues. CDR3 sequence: CASRGTSGLYEQYF. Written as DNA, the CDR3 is TGTGCCAGTAGAGGGACTAGCGGGCTCTACGAGCAGTACTTC.

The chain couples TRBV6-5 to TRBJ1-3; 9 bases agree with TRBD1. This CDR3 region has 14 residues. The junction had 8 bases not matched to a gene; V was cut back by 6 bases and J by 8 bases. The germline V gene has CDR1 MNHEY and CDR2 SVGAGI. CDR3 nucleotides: TGTGCCAGCAGCTTCGGACAGGGGTTAGACACCATATATTTT. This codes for CASSFGQGLDTIYF.

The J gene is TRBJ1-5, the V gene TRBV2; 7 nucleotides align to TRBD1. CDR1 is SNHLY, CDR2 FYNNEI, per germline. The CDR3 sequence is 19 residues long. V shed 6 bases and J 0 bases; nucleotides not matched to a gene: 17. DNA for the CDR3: TGTGCCAGCAGCCCCCCCCGGGCAGGGGGGCCGTATAGCAATCAGCCCCAGCATTTT. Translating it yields CASSPPRAGGPYSNQPQHF.

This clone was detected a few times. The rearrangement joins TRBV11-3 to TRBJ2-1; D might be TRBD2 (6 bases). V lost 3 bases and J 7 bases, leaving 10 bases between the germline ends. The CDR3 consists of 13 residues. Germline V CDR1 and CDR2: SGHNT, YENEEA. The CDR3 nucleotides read TGTGCCAGCAGCTTTGGGGGGAGGAATGAGCAGTTCTTC. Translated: CASSFGGRNEQFF. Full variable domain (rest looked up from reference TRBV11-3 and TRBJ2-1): EAGVVQSPRYKIIEKKQPVAFWCNPISGHNTLYWYLQNLGQGPELLIRYENEEAVDDSQLPKDRFSAERLKGVDSTLKIQPAELGDSAVYLCASSFGGRNEQFFGPGTRLTVL.

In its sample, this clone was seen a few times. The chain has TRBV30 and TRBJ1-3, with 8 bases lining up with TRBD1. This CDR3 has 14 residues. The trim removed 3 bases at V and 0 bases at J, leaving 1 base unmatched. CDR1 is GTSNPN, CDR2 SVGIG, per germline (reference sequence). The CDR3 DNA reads TGTGCCTGGAGCACAGGGGGCTCTGGAAACACCATATATTTT. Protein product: CAWSTGGSGNTIYF.

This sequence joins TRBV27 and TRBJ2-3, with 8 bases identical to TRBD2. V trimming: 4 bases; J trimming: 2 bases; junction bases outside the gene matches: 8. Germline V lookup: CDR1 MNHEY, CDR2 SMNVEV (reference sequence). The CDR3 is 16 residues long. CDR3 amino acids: CASSYTSGATTDTQYF. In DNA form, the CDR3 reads TGTGCCAGCAGTTACACTAGCGGAGCCACCACAGATACGCAGTATTTT.

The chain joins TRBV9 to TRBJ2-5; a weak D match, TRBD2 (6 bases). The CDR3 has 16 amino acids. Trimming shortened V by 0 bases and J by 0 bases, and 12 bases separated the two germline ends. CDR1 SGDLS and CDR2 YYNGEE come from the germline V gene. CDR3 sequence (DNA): TGTGCCAGCAGCGTAGGGGGAAGGGAGGACCAAGAGACCCAGTACTTC. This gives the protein CASSVGGREDQETQYF.

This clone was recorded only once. CDR3 nucleotides: TGTGCCAGCAGCTTAGGGCCTTCAACAGGGACTAACTACGAGCAGTACTTC. Protein product: CASSLGPSTGTNYEQYF. The chain combines TRBV7-8 with TRBJ2-7; tentatively, D is TRBD2 (7 bases). Germline loops: CDR1 SGHVS, CDR2 FQNEAQ. V was trimmed by 1 base and J by 3 bases, leaving 19 bases between them. CDR3 length: 17 residues.

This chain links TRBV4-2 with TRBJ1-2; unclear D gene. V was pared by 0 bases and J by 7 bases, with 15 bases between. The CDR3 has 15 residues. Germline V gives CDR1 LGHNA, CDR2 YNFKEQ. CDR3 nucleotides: TGTGCCAGCAGCCAAGAGGAGTTCATGAGGAGTGGCTACACCTTC. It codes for CASSQEEFMRSGYTF.

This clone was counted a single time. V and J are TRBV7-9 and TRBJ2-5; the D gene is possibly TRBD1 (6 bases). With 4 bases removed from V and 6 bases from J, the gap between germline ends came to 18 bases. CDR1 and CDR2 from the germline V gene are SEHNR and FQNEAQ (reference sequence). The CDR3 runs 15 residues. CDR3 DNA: TGTGCCAGCAGCTCCGCTGCCACAGGGATGCAGACCCAGTACTTC. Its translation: CASSSAATGMQTQYF.

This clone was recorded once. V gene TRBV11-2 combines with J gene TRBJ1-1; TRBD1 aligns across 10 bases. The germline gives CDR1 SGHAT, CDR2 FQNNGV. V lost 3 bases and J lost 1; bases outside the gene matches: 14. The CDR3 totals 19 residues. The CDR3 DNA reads TGTGCCAGCAGCTTTCCGACCGGGACAGGGGAGAGGAGGAACACTGAAGCTTTCTTT. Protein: CASSFPTGTGERRNTEAFF.

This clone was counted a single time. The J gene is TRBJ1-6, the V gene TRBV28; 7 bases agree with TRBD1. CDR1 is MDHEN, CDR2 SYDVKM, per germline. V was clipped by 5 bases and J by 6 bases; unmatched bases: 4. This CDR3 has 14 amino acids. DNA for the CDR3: TGTGCCAGCAGTCGACAGGGCGGTAATTCACCCCTCCACTTT. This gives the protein CASSRQGGNSPLHF.

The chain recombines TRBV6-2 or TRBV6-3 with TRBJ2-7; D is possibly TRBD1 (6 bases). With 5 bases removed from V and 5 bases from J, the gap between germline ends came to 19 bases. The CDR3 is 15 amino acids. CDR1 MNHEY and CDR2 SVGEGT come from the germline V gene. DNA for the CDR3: TGTGCCAGCAGTCCCCTCCGGGACACGTCCCACGAGCAGTACTTC. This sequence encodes CASSPLRDTSHEQYF.

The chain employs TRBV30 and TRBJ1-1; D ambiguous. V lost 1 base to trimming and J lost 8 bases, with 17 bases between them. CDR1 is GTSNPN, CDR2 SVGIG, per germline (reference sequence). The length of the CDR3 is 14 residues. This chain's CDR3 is CAWSGYRVQGEAFF. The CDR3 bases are TGTGCCTGGAGTGGATACCGGGTGCAAGGAGAAGCTTTCTTT.

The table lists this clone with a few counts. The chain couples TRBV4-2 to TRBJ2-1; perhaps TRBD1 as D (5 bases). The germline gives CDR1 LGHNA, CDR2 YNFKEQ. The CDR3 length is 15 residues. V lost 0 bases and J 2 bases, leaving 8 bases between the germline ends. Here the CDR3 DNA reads TGTGCCAGCAGCCAAGACGTGGGGCCCTACAATGAGCAGTTCTTC. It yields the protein CASSQDVGPYNEQFF.

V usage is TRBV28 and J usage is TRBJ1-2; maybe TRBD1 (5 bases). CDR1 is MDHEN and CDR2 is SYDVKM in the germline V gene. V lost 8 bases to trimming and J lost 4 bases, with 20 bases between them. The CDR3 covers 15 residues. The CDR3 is CASLTALGGSYGYTF. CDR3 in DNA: TGTGCCAGCCTGACAGCTCTGGGGGGTTCCTATGGCTACACCTTC.

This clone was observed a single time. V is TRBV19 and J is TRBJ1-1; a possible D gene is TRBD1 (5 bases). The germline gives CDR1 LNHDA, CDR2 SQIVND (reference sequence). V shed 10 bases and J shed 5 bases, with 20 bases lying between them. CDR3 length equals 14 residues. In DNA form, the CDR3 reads TGTGCCACCAAGCTGGCCAGGGAGGGGACTGAAGCTTTCTTT. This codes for CATKLAREGTEAFF.

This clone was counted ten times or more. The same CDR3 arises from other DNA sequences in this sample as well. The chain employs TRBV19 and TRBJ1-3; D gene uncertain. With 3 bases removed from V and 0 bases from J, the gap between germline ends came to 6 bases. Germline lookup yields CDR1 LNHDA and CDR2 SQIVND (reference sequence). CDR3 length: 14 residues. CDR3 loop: CASSIQDSGNTIYF. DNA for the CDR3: TGTGCCAGTAGTATCCAGGACTCTGGAAACACCATATATTTT.

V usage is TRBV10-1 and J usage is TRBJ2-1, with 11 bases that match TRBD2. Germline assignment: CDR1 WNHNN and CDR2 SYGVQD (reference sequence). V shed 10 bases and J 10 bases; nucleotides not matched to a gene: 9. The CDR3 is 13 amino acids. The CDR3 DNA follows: TGCGCCAACATAACTAGCGGGAGTGTGGAGCAGTTCTTC. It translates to CANITSGSVEQFF.

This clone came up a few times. The DNA for the CDR3 is TGTGCCAGCAAGCGTCCCTTAGCGGGAGGCAAAGAGACCCAGTACTTC. Protein product: CASKRPLAGGKETQYF. The chain recombines TRBV5-4 with TRBJ2-5; 10 nucleotides match TRBD2. Germline CDR1 and CDR2: SGHNT and YYREEE (reference sequence). Unmatched junction bases numbered 11, after V lost 6 bases and J lost 3 bases. This CDR3 has 16 residues.

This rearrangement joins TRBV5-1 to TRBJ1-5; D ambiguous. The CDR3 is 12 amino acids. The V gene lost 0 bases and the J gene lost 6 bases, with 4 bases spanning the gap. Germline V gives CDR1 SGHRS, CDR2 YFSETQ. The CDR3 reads CASSLVSQPQHF. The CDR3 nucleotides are TGCGCCAGCAGCTTGGTGAGTCAGCCCCAGCATTTT.

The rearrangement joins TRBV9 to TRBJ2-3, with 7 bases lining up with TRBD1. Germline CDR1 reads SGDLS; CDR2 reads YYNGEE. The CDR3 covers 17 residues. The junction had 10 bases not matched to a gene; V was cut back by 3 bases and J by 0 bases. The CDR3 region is CASSANLLDRSTDTQYF. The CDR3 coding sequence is TGTGCCAGCAGCGCCAACCTCCTGGACAGGAGCACAGATACGCAGTATTTT.

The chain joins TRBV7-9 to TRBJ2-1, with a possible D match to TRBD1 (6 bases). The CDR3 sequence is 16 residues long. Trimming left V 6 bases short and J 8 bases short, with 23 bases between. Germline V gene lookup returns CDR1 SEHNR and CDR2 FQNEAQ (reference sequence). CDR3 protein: CASSPSRDKGRDEQFF. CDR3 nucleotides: TGTGCCAGCAGTCCTAGCCGGGACAAGGGAAGGGATGAGCAGTTCTTC.

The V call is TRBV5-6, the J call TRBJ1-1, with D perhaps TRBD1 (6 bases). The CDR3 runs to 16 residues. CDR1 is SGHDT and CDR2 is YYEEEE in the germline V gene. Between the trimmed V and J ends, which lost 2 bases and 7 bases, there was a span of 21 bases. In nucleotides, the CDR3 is TGTGCCAGCAGCTTTAAAAAAACCGGGACAATCGGTGAAGCTTTCTTT. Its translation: CASSFKKTGTIGEAFF.

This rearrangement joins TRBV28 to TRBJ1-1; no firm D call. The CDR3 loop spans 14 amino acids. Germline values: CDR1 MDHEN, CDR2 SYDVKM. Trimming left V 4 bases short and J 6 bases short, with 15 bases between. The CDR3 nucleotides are TGTGCCAGCAGTTGGGGAGACCGGGTGGCTGAAGCTTTCTTT. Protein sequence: CASSWGDRVAEAFF.

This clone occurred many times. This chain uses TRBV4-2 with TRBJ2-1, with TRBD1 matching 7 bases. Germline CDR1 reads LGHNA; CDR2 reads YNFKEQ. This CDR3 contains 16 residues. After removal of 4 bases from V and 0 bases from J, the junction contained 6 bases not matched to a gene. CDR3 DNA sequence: TGTGCCAGCAGCCGGACAGGACGGAGCTCCTACAATGAGCAGTTCTTC. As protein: CASSRTGRSSYNEQFF.

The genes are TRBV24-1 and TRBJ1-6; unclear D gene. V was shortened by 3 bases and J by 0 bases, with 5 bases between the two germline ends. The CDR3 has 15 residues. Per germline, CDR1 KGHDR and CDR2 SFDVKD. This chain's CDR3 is CATSDGSSYNSPLHF. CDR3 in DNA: TGTGCCACCAGTGATGGGAGCTCCTATAATTCACCCCTCCACTTT.